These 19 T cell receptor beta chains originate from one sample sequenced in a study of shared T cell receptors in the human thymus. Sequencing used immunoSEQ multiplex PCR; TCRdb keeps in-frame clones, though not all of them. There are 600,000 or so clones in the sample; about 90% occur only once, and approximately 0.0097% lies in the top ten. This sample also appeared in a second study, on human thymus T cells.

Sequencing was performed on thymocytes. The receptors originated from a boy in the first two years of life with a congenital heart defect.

The CDR3 spells CAWSSRDLAGNQETQYF. The CDR3 coding sequence is TGTGCCTGGAGTTCGAGGGATCTAGCGGGGAACCAAGAGACCCAGTACTTC. The V call is TRBV30, the J call TRBJ2-5, with 9 bases matching TRBD2. CDR1 and CDR2 from the germline V gene are GTSNPN and SVGIG (reference sequence). The CDR3 runs 17 residues. J was trimmed by 0 bases and V by 2 bases; bases with no gene match: 10.

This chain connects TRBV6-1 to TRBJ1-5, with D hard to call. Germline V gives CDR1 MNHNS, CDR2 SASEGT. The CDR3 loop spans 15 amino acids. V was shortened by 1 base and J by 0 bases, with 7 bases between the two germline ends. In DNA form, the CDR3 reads TGTGCCAGCAGTGAAGGCGACTATAGCAATCAGCCCCAGCATTTT. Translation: CASSEGDYSNQPQHF.

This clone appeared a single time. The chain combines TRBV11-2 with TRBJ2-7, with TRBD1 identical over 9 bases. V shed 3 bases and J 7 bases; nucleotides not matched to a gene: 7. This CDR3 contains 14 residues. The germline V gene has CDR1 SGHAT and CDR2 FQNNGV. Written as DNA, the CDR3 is TGTGCCAGCAGCTTTAAGGGACAGGGATTAGAGCAGTACTTC. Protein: CASSFKGQGLEQYF.

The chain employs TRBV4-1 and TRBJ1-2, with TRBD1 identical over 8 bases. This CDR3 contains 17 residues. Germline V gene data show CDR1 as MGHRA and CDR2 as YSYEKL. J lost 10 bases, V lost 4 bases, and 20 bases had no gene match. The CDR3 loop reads CASSRRTPYRGERDYTF. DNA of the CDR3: TGCGCCAGCAGCCGCAGAACCCCCTACAGGGGGGAGAGGGACTACACCTTC.

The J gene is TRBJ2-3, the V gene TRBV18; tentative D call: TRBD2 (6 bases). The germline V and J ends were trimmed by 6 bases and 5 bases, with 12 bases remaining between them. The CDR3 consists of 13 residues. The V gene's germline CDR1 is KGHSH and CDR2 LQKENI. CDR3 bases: TGTGCCAGCTCCCATAGAGCGGGAGATACGCAGTATTTT. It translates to CASSHRAGDTQYF. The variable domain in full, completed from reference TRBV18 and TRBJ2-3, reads NAGVMQNPRHLVRRRGQEARLRCSPMKGHSHVYWYRQLPEEGLKFMVYLQKENIIDESGMPKERFSAEFPKEGPSILRIQQVVRGDSAAYFCASSHRAGDTQYFGPGTRLTVL.

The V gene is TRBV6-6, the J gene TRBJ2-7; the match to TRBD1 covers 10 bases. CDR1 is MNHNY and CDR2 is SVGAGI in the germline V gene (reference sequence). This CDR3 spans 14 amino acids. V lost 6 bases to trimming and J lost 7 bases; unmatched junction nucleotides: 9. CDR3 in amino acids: CASSPGTGVREQYF. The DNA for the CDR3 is TGTGCCAGCAGCCCCGGGACAGGGGTGAGAGAGCAGTACTTC.

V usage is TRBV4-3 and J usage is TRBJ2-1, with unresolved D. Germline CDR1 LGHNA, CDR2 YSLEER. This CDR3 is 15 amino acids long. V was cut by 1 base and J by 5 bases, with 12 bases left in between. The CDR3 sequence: CASSQAISWHNEQFF. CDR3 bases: TGCGCCAGCAGCCAAGCGATCTCCTGGCACAATGAGCAGTTCTTC.

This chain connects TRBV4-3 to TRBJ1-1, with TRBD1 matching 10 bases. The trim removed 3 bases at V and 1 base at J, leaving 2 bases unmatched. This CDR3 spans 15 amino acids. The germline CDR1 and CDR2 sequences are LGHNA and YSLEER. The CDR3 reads CASSQRQGANTEAFF. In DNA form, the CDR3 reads TGCGCCAGCAGCCAGAGACAGGGGGCGAACACTGAAGCTTTCTTT.

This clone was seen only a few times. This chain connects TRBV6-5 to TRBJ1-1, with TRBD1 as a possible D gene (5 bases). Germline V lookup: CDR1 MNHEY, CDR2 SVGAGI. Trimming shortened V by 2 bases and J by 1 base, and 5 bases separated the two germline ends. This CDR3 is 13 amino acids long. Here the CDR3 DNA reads TGTGCCAGCAGTTACCAGGGGAACACTGAAGCTTTCTTT. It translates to CASSYQGNTEAFF.

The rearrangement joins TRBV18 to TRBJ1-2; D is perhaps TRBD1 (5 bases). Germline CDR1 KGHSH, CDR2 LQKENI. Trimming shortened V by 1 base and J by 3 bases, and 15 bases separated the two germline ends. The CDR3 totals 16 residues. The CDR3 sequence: CASSPLPMGLHYGYTF. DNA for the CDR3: TGTGCCAGCTCACCACTACCGATGGGACTTCACTATGGCTACACCTTC. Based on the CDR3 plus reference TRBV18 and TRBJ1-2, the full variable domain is NAGVMQNPRHLVRRRGQEARLRCSPMKGHSHVYWYRQLPEEGLKFMVYLQKENIIDESGMPKERFSAEFPKEGPSILRIQQVVRGDSAAYFCASSPLPMGLHYGYTFGSGTRLTVV.

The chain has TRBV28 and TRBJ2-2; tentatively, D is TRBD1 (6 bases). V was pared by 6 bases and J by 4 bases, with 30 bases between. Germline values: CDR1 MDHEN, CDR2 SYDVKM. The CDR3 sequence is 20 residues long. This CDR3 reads CASRKLGGQLCFRSTGELFF. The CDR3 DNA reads TGTGCCAGCAGGAAACTAGGCGGACAGCTCTGTTTTCGTAGCACCGGGGAGCTGTTTTTT.

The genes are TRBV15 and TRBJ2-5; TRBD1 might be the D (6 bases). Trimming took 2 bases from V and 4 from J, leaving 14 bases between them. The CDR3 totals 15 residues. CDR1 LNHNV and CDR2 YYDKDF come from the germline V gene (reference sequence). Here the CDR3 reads CATSRYAQGRETQYF. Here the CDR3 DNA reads TGTGCCACCAGCAGATACGCACAGGGACGAGAGACCCAGTACTTC.

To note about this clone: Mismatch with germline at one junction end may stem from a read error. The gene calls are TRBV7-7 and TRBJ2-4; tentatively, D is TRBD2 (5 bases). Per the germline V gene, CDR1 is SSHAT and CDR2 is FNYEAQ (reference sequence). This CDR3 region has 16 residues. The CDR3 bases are TGTGCTAGCAGCTTAGAAGTCCGGGGAGCCAAAAACATTCAGTACTTC. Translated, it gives CASSLEVRGAKNIQYF.

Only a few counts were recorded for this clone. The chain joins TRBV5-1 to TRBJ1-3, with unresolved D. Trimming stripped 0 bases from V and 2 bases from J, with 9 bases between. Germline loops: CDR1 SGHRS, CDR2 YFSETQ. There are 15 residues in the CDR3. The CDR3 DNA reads TGCGCCAGCAGCTTGGGCGTAACAGCTGGAAACACCATATATTTT. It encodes CASSLGVTAGNTIYF.

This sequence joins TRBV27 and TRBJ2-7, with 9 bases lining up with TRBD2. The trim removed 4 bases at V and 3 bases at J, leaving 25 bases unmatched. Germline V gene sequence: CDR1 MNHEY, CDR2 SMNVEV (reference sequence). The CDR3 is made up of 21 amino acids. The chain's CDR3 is CASSYYPNSGRPGLPYYEQYF. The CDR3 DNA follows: TGTGCCAGCAGTTATTACCCTAACAGCGGGAGGCCTGGATTACCTTACTACGAGCAGTACTTC.

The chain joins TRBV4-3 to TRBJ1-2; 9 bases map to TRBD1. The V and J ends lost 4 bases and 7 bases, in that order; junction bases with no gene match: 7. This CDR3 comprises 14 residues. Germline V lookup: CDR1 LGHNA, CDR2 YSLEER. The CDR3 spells CASSRGQGAPGYTF. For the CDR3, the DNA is TGCGCCAGCAGCCGGGGACAGGGAGCTCCTGGCTACACCTTC.

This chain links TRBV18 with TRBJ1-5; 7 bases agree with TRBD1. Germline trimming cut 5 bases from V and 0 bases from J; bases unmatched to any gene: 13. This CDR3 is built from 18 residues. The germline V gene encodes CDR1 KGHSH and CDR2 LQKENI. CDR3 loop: CASSDAEGGQYSNQPQHF. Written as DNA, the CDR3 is TGTGCCAGCTCAGATGCGGAAGGGGGCCAGTATAGCAATCAGCCCCAGCATTTT.

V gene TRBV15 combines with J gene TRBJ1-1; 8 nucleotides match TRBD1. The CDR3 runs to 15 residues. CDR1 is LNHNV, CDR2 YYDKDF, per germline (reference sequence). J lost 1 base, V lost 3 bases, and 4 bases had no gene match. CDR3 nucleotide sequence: TGTGCCACCAGCAGCCTCGGACAGGGGAACACTGAAGCTTTCTTT. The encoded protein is CATSSLGQGNTEAFF.

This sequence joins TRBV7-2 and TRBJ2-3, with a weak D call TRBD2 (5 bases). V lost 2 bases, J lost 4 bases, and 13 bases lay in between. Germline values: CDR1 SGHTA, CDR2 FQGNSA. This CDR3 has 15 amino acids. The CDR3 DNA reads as TGTGCCAGCAGCTTATCCGCTAGCCGGGCAGATACGCAGTATTTT. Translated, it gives CASSLSASRADTQYF.